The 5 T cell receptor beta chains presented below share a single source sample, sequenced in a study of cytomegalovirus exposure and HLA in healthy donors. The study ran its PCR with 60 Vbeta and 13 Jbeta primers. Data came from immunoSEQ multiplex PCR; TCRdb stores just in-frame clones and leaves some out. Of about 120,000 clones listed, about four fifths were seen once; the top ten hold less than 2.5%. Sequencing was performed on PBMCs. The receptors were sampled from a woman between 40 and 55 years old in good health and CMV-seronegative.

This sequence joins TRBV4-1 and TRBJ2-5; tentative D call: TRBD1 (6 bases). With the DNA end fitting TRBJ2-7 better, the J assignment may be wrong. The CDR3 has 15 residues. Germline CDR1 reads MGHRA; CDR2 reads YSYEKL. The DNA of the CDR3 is TGCGCCAGCAGCCAAGGGAGACAGGCGACCTACGAGCAGTACTTC. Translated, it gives CASSQGRQATYEQYF.

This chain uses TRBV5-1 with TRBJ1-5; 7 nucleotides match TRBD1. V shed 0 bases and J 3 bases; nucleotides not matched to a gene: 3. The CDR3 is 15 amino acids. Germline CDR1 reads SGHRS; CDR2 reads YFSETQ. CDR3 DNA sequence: TGCGCCAGCAGCTTGGAGGGGGCCCACAATCAGCCCCAGCATTTT. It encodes CASSLEGAHNQPQHF.

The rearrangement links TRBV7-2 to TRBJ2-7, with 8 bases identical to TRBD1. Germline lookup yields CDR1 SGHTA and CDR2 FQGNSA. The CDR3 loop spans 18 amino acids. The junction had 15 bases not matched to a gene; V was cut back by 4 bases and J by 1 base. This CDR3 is CASSSVGRGRDGSYEQYF. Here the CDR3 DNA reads TGTGCCAGCAGCTCCGTTGGCAGGGGGCGGGATGGGTCCTACGAGCAGTACTTC.

CDR3 region: CASSSVWEDRGGYEQYF. For the CDR3, the DNA is TGTGCCAGCAGTTCCGTCTGGGAGGACAGGGGGGGATACGAGCAGTACTTC. The rearrangement uses TRBV11-2 and TRBJ2-7, with 10 bases matching TRBD1. Germline CDR1 SGHAT, CDR2 FQNNGV. The ends lost 6 bases at V and 4 bases at J; junction bases unmatched: 15. This CDR3 comprises 17 residues.

CDR3 in DNA: TGTGCCTGCAAGGGGGACAGGCTCTATGGCTACACCTTC. Its protein product is CACKGDRLYGYTF. This chain joins TRBV19 and TRBJ1-2, with 8 bases fitting TRBD1. Germline loops: CDR1 LNHDA, CDR2 SQIVND (reference sequence). CDR3 size: 13 residues. With 11 bases clipped from V and 4 bases from J, the junction kept 9 bases outside the gene matches.